This T cell receptor (beta chain) emerged from a study of T-cell reconstitution after alpha-beta-depleted transplantation in children. Points from the study as a whole: One year after transplant, T-cell counts and diversity came mostly from newly produced T cells. For some patients, TCRbeta diversity was high at day 60 because of recipient T cells and thymic progenitors that survived. After transplant, at about two months, alpha-beta T cells were reportedly derived from several hundred expanded graft clones.

CDR3 length: 15 amino acids. Germline CDR1 is DFQATT and CDR2 is SNEGSKA (reference sequence). Trimming at V came to 0 bases and at J to 4 bases, leaving 8 bases not matched to a gene. This clonotype was found many times. Its antigen remains unidentified. Unique molecular identifiers were used to barcode this TCRbeta library. TCRdb reprocessed the PCR reads with MiXCR, giving one entry per CDR3 protein. The sample yields 32,000 or so distinct CDR3 sequences, about 7% seen once. V is TRBV20-1 and J is TRBJ2-7; 8 bases fit TRBD2. This clonotype was obtained from a child in the first two years of life who had a stem cell transplant for acute myeloid leukemia, so the T cells may come from the graft donor. Here the sequenced sample was peripheral blood, taken 60 days after TCRalphabeta/CD19-depleted stem cell transplant. CDR3 coding DNA: TGCAGTGCTAGAGATCTGAGAACTAGCGGATACGAGCAGTACTTC. This codes for CSARDLRTSGYEQYF.